This TCR beta chain is from a study of cytomegalovirus exposure and HLA in healthy donors. Looking at the study overall: HLA-typed donors were the source of approximately 88 million unique TCRs, which an early data release held. Study conclusions and caveats: As a later analysis revealed, the rate of TCR association differed by HLA locus, with DRB1 most and HLA-C fewest. Earlier analysis yielded a pattern in which most TCR beta V segments were productive about 90% or about 30% of the time.

Each of the donors was a healthy bone marrow donor. Germline CDR1 SNHLY, CDR2 FYNNEI. J was trimmed by 6 bases and V by 4 bases; bases with no gene match: 8. CDR3 length equals 15 residues. 60 Vbeta and 13 Jbeta primers were used in PCR. Sequenced by immunoSEQ multiplex PCR; TCRdb stores in-frame clones only, minus some. The table includes hundreds of thousands of clones, around 76% detected once. For this clone: The target antigen is unknown.

V and J are TRBV2 and TRBJ1-5; 8 bases align to TRBD1. This sequence was found in a man aged 35 to 55 in good health and CMV-seropositive. Sequenced: PBMCs. CDR3 DNA sequence: TGTGCCAGCAGTGGATCGGGACAGGTCACTCAGCCCCAGCATTTT. It yields the protein CASSGSGQVTQPQHF.